One sample yielded the 21 T cell receptor beta chains listed below, sequenced in a study of PD-L1 blockade in urothelial cancer. Time point in this sample: peripheral blood 6 weeks after treatment start. TCRdb keeps only in-frame clones here, not all; method: immunoSEQ multiplex PCR. This sample has around 45,000 clones; 83% occur once, and the top ten carry about 15%. Source: PBMCs, taken around atezolizumab (anti-PD-L1) treatment. Receptor source: a man in his fifties or sixties with urothelial cancer.

This rearrangement joins TRBV6-4 to TRBJ2-1; the match to TRBD1 covers 7 bases. The CDR3 has 14 amino acids. V was pared by 6 bases and J by 8 bases, with 10 bases of the junction left unmatched. The germline V gene encodes CDR1 MRHNA and CDR2 SNTAGT. CDR3 sequence (DNA): TGTGCCAGCAGCCACGGGACAGATGCTTATGAGCAGTTCTTC. This translates into CASSHGTDAYEQFF.

The CDR3 DNA follows: TGTGCCAGCAGTTTATACCAGGGGGCGGATAGCAATCAGCCCCAGCATTTT. This gives the protein CASSLYQGADSNQPQHF. The chain carries TRBV27 and TRBJ1-5; 8 bases align to TRBD1. V was clipped by 1 base and J by 0 bases; unmatched bases: 5. The germline V gene encodes CDR1 MNHEY and CDR2 SMNVEV (reference sequence). The CDR3 contains 17 residues.

In its sample, this clone was seen once. This chain links TRBV28 with TRBJ2-7; tentatively, D is TRBD1 (6 bases). CDR1 and CDR2 (germline): MDHEN, SYDVKM. Trimming pared 8 bases from V and 2 bases from J, leaving 13 bases between. CDR3 length: 13 residues. The CDR3: CASQTGETYEQYF. As DNA, the CDR3 is TGTGCCAGCCAGACAGGTGAAACCTACGAGCAGTACTTC.

The rearrangement joins TRBV6-5 to TRBJ1-1, with D unresolved. The CDR3 spans 13 residues. V gave up 7 bases and J gave up 5 bases, with 14 bases separating them. CDR1 and CDR2 from the germline V gene are MNHEY and SVGAGI. The CDR3 sequence: CASNYAQTTEAFF. The CDR3 DNA reads as TGTGCCAGCAACTACGCCCAGACTACTGAAGCTTTCTTT.

The V gene is TRBV27, the J gene TRBJ1-2, with TRBD1 identical over 7 bases. CDR1 and CDR2 from the germline V gene are MNHEY and SMNVEV (reference sequence). This CDR3 has 15 residues. The V gene end was trimmed by 5 bases and the J gene end by 4 bases; junction bases not matched to a gene: 10. CDR3 sequence (DNA): TGTGCCAGCAGTCCCACCTCAGGGGGGTCCTATGGCTACACCTTC. Its translation is CASSPTSGGSYGYTF.

The chain combines TRBV11-2 with TRBJ2-7; D perhaps matches TRBD1 (5 bases). This CDR3 has 14 amino acids. Per germline, CDR1 SGHAT and CDR2 FQNNGV. V was cut by 1 base and J by 2 bases, with 9 bases left in between. The CDR3 protein is CASSLVAGPYEQYF. The CDR3 bases are TGTGCCAGCAGCTTAGTGGCAGGGCCCTACGAGCAGTACTTC.

The chain joins TRBV30 to TRBJ2-5; TRBD2 matches at 8 bases. The germline gives CDR1 GTSNPN, CDR2 SVGIG (reference sequence). J gave up 1 base and V 3 bases, and 1 base lay outside the gene matches. The CDR3 consists of 13 residues. Here the CDR3 reads CAWSGTSQETQYF. The CDR3 bases are TGTGCCTGGAGCGGGACTAGCCAAGAGACCCAGTACTTC.

The chain employs TRBV19 and TRBJ1-2, with 10 bases lining up with TRBD1. The CDR3 covers 13 residues. The germline V gene encodes CDR1 LNHDA and CDR2 SQIVND (reference sequence). After removal of 7 bases from V and 3 bases from J, the junction contained 2 bases not matched to a gene. CDR3 sequence (DNA): TGTGCCAGTAAAGGACAGGGGGACTATGGCTACACCTTC. Its protein product is CASKGQGDYGYTF.

The chain is built from TRBV28 and TRBJ2-2; D may be TRBD1 (5 bases). The CDR3 runs to 13 residues. The V gene lost 6 bases and the J gene lost 7 bases, with 12 bases spanning the gap. From germline, CDR1 is MDHEN and CDR2 SYDVKM. CDR3 DNA: TGTGCCAGCAGCCCCAGGGTTGACGGGGAGCTGTTTTTT. Its translation: CASSPRVDGELFF.

This sequence joins TRBV4-1 and TRBJ1-2; 7 nucleotides agree with TRBD1. The CDR3 length is 16 residues. Germline assignment: CDR1 MGHRA and CDR2 YSYEKL. The V gene end was trimmed by 3 bases and the J gene end by 8 bases; junction bases not matched to a gene: 15. The CDR3 sequence is CASSHLGLVRGEGYTF. The CDR3 DNA reads as TGCGCCAGCAGCCATCTCGGTCTGGTCAGGGGGGAAGGCTACACCTTC.

V gene TRBV7-7 combines with J gene TRBJ2-7; a possible D gene is TRBD2 (6 bases). Between the trimmed V and J ends, which lost 5 bases and 7 bases, there was a span of 15 bases. Germline-derived CDR1 and CDR2 are SSHAT and FNYEAQ (reference sequence). The CDR3 extends over 13 amino acids. The CDR3 DNA reads as TGTGCCAGCAGCCCGACGGAGGGTCGGGAGCAGTACTTC. Translated, it gives CASSPTEGREQYF.

This chain joins TRBV7-3 and TRBJ1-1; 12 bases are shared with TRBD1. CDR1 and CDR2 (germline): SGHTA, FQGTGA. This CDR3 has 19 residues. The V gene end was trimmed by 1 base and the J gene end by 5 bases; junction bases not matched to a gene: 14. For the CDR3, the DNA is TGTGCCAGCAGCTTAAATTCGTTGGGGACAGGGGGCCGTTGGACTGAAGCTTTCTTT. Protein sequence: CASSLNSLGTGGRWTEAFF.

J is TRBJ1-2 and V is TRBV7-9, with 7 bases identical to TRBD1. J was trimmed by 2 bases and V by 5 bases; bases with no gene match: 5. Germline V gives CDR1 SEHNR, CDR2 FQNEAQ (reference sequence). The CDR3 is 14 amino acids. The CDR3 loop reads CASSIRDRNYGYTF. Here the CDR3 DNA reads TGTGCCAGCAGCATCCGGGACAGAAACTATGGCTACACCTTC. Using reference TRBV7-9 and TRBJ1-2 for the parts outside the CDR3, the full variable domain is DTGVSQNPRHKITKRGQNVTFRCDPISEHNRLYWYRQTLGQGPEFLTYFQNEAQLEKSRLLSDRFSAERPKGSFSTLEIQRTEQGDSAMYLCASSIRDRNYGYTFGSGTRLTVV.

This clone has just one count. CDR3 amino acids: CASTAGTPSEQYF. DNA of the CDR3: TGTGCCAGCACCGCCGGGACACCTTCCGAGCAGTACTTC. J is TRBJ2-7 and V is TRBV28, with D possibly matching TRBD1 (6 bases). This CDR3 is built from 13 residues. Between the trimmed V and J ends, which lost 7 bases and 6 bases, there was a span of 16 bases. Germline V gene data show CDR1 as MDHEN and CDR2 as SYDVKM.

V gene TRBV28 combines with J gene TRBJ1-4; D perhaps matches TRBD1 (5 bases). V lost 5 bases and J lost 2, with 12 bases in between. This CDR3 has 15 amino acids. Germline CDR1 is MDHEN and CDR2 is SYDVKM. The CDR3 spells CASSAFGATNEKLFF. CDR3 coding DNA: TGTGCCAGCAGTGCTTTTGGGGCCACTAATGAAAAACTGTTTTTT. Filled out from reference TRBV28 and TRBJ1-4, the complete variable domain reads DVKVTQSSRYLVKRTGEKVFLECVQDMDHENMFWYRQDPGLGLRLIYFSYDVKMKEKGDIPEGYSVSREKKERFSLILESASTNQTSMYLCASSAFGATNEKLFFGSGTQLSVL.

The genes are TRBV27 and TRBJ1-4; TRBD1 aligns across 8 bases. This CDR3 comprises 14 residues. V was clipped by 6 bases and J by 7 bases; unmatched bases: 7. In germline, CDR1 is MNHEY, CDR2 SMNVEV (reference sequence). CDR3 residues: CASSSTGATEKLFF. The CDR3 DNA sequence: TGTGCCAGCAGCTCGACAGGGGCCACTGAAAAACTGTTTTTT.

The rearrangement joins TRBV5-6 to TRBJ2-1; maybe TRBD1 (6 bases). Trimming stripped 2 bases from V and 3 bases from J, with 12 bases between. Germline values: CDR1 SGHDT, CDR2 YYEEEE. The CDR3 covers 15 residues. The CDR3 nucleotides are TGTGCCAGCAGCTTCGGACAGAACCTCTACAATGAGCAGTTCTTC. Its translation: CASSFGQNLYNEQFF. Full variable domain (missing parts from reference TRBV5-6 and TRBJ2-1): DAGVTQSPTHLIKTRGQQVTLRCSPKSGHDTVSWYQQALGQGPQFIFQYYEEEERQRGNFPDRFSGHQFPNYSSELNVNALLLGDSALYLCASSFGQNLYNEQFFGPGTRLTVL.

The chain links TRBV30 to TRBJ2-7, with TRBD2 matching over 7 bases. Germline V gene data show CDR1 as GTSNPN and CDR2 as SVGIG (reference sequence). Trimming took 3 bases from V and 2 from J; bases not matched to a gene: 13. The CDR3 spans 16 residues. This CDR3 is CAWSLVGAGTAYEQYF. As DNA, the CDR3 is TGTGCCTGGAGCTTAGTTGGAGCGGGGACCGCCTACGAGCAGTACTTC.

J is TRBJ2-5 and V is TRBV6-5, with TRBD2 matching over 16 bases. This CDR3 is 16 amino acids long. Germline lookup yields CDR1 MNHEY and CDR2 SVGAGI. V was clipped by 2 bases and J by 5 bases; unmatched bases: 2. Here the CDR3 DNA reads TGTGCCAGCAGTTACGGGACTAGCGGGGGGGCGGAGACCCAGTACTTC. Translation gives CASSYGTSGGAETQYF.

This clone was recorded only once. This chain joins TRBV19 and TRBJ2-7, with TRBD1 matching over 10 bases. Germline CDR1 reads LNHDA; CDR2 reads SQIVND (reference sequence). The ends lost 6 bases at V and 3 bases at J; junction bases unmatched: 5. This CDR3 has 14 amino acids. The CDR3 DNA is TGTGCCAGTAGCAAGGACAGGGGGGACTACGAGCAGTACTTC. This gives the protein CASSKDRGDYEQYF. The variable domain in full, completed from reference TRBV19 and TRBJ2-7, reads DGGITQSPKYLFRKEGQNVTLSCEQNLNHDAMYWYRQDPGQGLRLIYYSQIVNDFQKGDIAEGYSVSREKKESFPLTVTSAQKNPTAFYLCASSKDRGDYEQYFGPGTRLTVT.

The V gene is TRBV28, the J gene TRBJ2-3; 10 positions match TRBD1. After removal of 6 bases from V and 4 bases from J, the junction contained 10 bases not matched to a gene. Germline-derived CDR1 and CDR2 are MDHEN and SYDVKM. CDR3 length: 16 residues. CDR3 loop: CASSPTGTGAADTQYF. DNA for the CDR3: TGTGCCAGCAGCCCGACCGGGACAGGGGCAGCAGATACGCAGTATTTT.